Sequencing of this T cell receptor beta chain was carried out in a study of CD8+ T cells in alopecia areata (dated 2018 in TCRdb). Looking at the study overall: Treated patients were enrolled in an open-label pilot trial of oral tofacitinib at 5 to 10 mg twice daily for moderate-to-severe alopecia areata. Tofacitinib was given for 6 to 18 months, followed by 6 months of follow-up off drug to assess delayed response and recurrence. In treated patients, disease severity was measured using the SALT score, which gives the percentage of scalp surface area affected. In both human patients and the C3H/HeJ mouse model, the study applied high-throughput TCRbeta sequencing to look at T cell clonal expansion in alopecia areata. Human TCRbeta sequencing covered scalp tissue and sorted CD4+ and CD8+ peripheral blood T cells from patchy and totalis/universalis alopecia areata patients and healthy controls. Biopsies were taken from tofacitinib-treated patients at baseline and again at 4 and 24 weeks into treatment, and several of those patients also had a later scalp biopsy. Scalp clonality was compared across normal scalp (n=4), patchy alopecia areata scalp (n=8), and alopecia totalis/universalis scalp (n=8). RNA was extracted with the PAXgene miRNA kit for fixed scalp, the miRNeasy kit for PBMCs, and the RNeasy kit for mouse skin. Amplification of TCRbeta CDR3 regions was done by immunoSEQ multiplex PCR using 35 Vbeta forward primers and 13 Jbeta reverse primers. Overall results and qualifications from the work: The treated cohort was small, with a single nonresponder, so links between baseline CD8+ expansion and response need larger studies. Shared TCR sequences between patients were less evident than in mice, which may be partly attributable to HLA diversity in the patient population. Higher clonality and more expanded CD8+ clones were observed in lesional scalp than in normal scalp, particularly in alopecia totalis/universalis, a finding suggestive of antigenic drive. Unlike mouse skin, where gammadelta T cells dominate, normal human skin contains resident alphabeta T cells that get sequenced too, which complicates analysis of the scalp TCR repertoire. Scalp clonality and the number of expanded CD8+ clones among the top 100 scalp clones were significantly decreased by tofacitinib. During tofacitinib treatment, many expanded lesional clones stuck around in both scalp and blood, and this persistence may partly explain why relapse happens after treatment is stopped.

CDR1 and CDR2 are read off the germline V gene as SNHLY and FYNNEI. The CDR3 measures 16 amino acids from cysteine to phenylalanine. The only DNA kept is the CDR3, 48 bases in frame from the first base. V has 6 bases trimmed and J has 3 bases trimmed; junction bases matching no gene number 12. The sample's time point label is to be understood as: 4 weeks on oral tofacitinib. Per the publication, the treatment or condition label means: oral pan-JAK inhibitor, 5-10 mg twice daily. From alopecia areata patients, peripheral blood was collected along with lesional scalp punch biopsies. Human scalp biopsies went straight into PAXgene tissue containers for immediate fixation. The method behind the library was the immunoSEQ multiplex PCR assay. For TCR sequencing, RNA was extracted from every sample and reverse transcribed into cDNA to serve as template. SuperScript III was used for first-strand cDNA synthesis, primed with a 2:1 mix of oligo-dT and random hexamers. A synthetic immune receptor repertoire was used to gauge amplification bias, and whatever bias remained was removed computationally. As for the authors' bioinformatics: Raw reads were preprocessed for error removal, and CDR3 was defined according to IMGT conventions as running from the conserved cysteine to phenylalanine. To get clonality, Shannon entropy was normalized by log2 of the number of productive unique TCRs and the result was subtracted from 1. Whether each scalp clone was CD4 or CD8 was inferred by checking scalp TCRbeta sequences against the CD4 and CD8 repertoires from sorted blood. Entries here come from immuneACCESS through TCRdb and include only in-frame sequences with V and J called. Some clones fail to appear in such tables; in the studies checked, an unresolved V gene covers under half of the shortfall, and the cause of the remainder is unknown. Clone size and the V and J calls come from that table; the DNA yielded D and trimming. In all, the sample holds nearly 7,000 clones, and around two thirds of those were seen once. Clones ranked in the top ten supply 16% of the sample.

Remarks on this clone: It lacks a known antigen. Base qualities are not at hand, and no much larger clone is one base apart.

The specimen comprised skin, sampled at week 4, from a patient treated with tofacitinib. This TCR derives from a human donor with alopecia areata. The rearrangement joined TRBV2 to TRBJ1-2, with 8 junctional bases fitting TRBD1. The DNA reads as follows: TGTGCCAGCAGCAAATGGACAGGGTGGAACTACTATGGCTACACCTTC. Its protein is CASSKWTGWNYYGYTF.